The 22 T cell receptor beta chains presented below share a single source sample, sequenced in a study of CD8+ T cells in alopecia areata (dated 2018 in TCRdb). Library preparation used the immunoSEQ multiplex PCR assay. For TCR sequencing, RNA was extracted from every sample and reverse transcribed into cDNA to serve as template. This is the immuneACCESS table as TCRdb keeps it, with only in-frame sequences that have V and J called. A part of the clones is gone; compared with another copy, unresolved V genes explain less than half, and the rest is unexplained. The sample table lists roughly 140,000 clones, less than 65% of them with a count of one. The ten largest clones represent 36% of the sample. Sequencing input: CD8+ T cells sorted from blood. Receptor source: a human donor in good health.

The V call is TRBV18, the J call TRBJ2-7; D is ambiguous. The V end lost 3 bases, the J end lost 5 bases, and 11 bases lay between the germline ends. Germline assignment: CDR1 KGHSH and CDR2 LQKENI. The CDR3 runs 13 residues. This CDR3 is CASSPGLWDEQYF. CDR3 coding DNA: TGTGCCAGCTCACCCGGTCTCTGGGACGAGCAGTACTTC. Complete variable domain (other parts from reference TRBV18 and TRBJ2-7): NAGVMQNPRHLVRRRGQEARLRCSPMKGHSHVYWYRQLPEEGLKFMVYLQKENIIDESGMPKERFSAEFPKEGPSILRIQQVVRGDSAAYFCASSPGLWDEQYFGPGTRLTVT.

The V gene is TRBV9, the J gene TRBJ2-7; weak D call: TRBD1 (6 bases). Per the germline V gene, CDR1 is SGDLS and CDR2 is YYNGEE. Trimming stripped 3 bases from V and 5 bases from J, with 15 bases between. The CDR3 totals 14 residues. The CDR3 coding sequence is TGTGCCAGCAGCGCCGGGACACCAAGCCACGAGCAGTACTTC. Protein product: CASSAGTPSHEQYF.

There are a few counts of this clone. The chain links TRBV19 to TRBJ2-7, with 9 bases identical to TRBD1. Germline-derived CDR1 and CDR2 are LNHDA and SQIVND (reference sequence). The CDR3 length is 14 residues. V was clipped by 5 bases and J by 6 bases; unmatched bases: 8. The CDR3 region has the DNA TGTGCCAGTAGTTGGGGACAGGGAAGCCGCGAGCAGTACTTC. Translation: CASSWGQGSREQYF.

CDR3 region: CASSSETVSYNEQFF. The CDR3 DNA sequence: TGTGCCAGCAGCTCCGAGACAGTCTCCTACAATGAGCAGTTCTTC. The chain links TRBV28 to TRBJ2-1, with D perhaps matching TRBD1 (5 bases). Germline lookup yields CDR1 MDHEN and CDR2 SYDVKM. This CDR3 spans 15 amino acids. V lost 6 bases and J 0 bases, leaving 12 bases between the germline ends.

This chain uses TRBV6-1 with TRBJ1-5, with a weak D call TRBD1 (5 bases). Germline CDR1 MNHNS, CDR2 SASEGT. The CDR3 consists of 11 residues. The V gene lost 6 bases and the J gene lost 5 bases, with 5 bases spanning the gap. The CDR3: CASSRDQPQHF. Written as DNA, the CDR3 is TGTGCCAGCAGCAGGGATCAGCCCCAGCATTTT.

This chain connects TRBV5-4 to TRBJ2-1; 9 bases map to TRBD2. The CDR3 spans 17 residues. V lost 4 bases and J lost 4; bases outside the gene matches: 12. CDR1 SGHNT and CDR2 YYREEE come from the germline V gene (reference sequence). In DNA, the CDR3 is TGTGCCAGCAGCCCGCCCGGATCTAGCGGGATATACAATGAGCAGTTCTTC. It yields the protein CASSPPGSSGIYNEQFF.

The sample holds a few counts of this clone. The chain carries TRBV29-1 and TRBJ2-2, with 8 bases identical to TRBD1. The CDR3 is made up of 15 amino acids. Germline V gene lookup returns CDR1 SQVTM and CDR2 ANQGSEA. V gave up 1 base and J gave up 4 bases; unmatched junction bases: 5. This chain's CDR3 is CSVEVRTGRTGELFF. Written as DNA, the CDR3 is TGCAGCGTTGAAGTCAGGACAGGGCGCACCGGGGAGCTGTTTTTT.

The J gene is TRBJ2-5, the V gene TRBV15; D uncertain. This CDR3 has 14 amino acids. Trimming left V 0 bases short and J 1 base short, with 6 bases between. CDR1 LNHNV and CDR2 YYDKDF come from the germline V gene (reference sequence). The CDR3 nucleotides read TGTGCCACCAGCAGAGACCATATCCAAGAGACCCAGTACTTC. Translating gives CATSRDHIQETQYF.

DNA for the CDR3: TGTGCCAGCAGCTTGACAGGGTCAGGGACTGAAGCTTTCTTT. The encoded protein is CASSLTGSGTEAFF. The V and J genes are TRBV7-3 and TRBJ1-1; 7 positions agree with TRBD1. Trimming cost V 3 bases and J 5 bases; bases outside gene matches: 6. The germline V gene has CDR1 SGHTA and CDR2 FQGTGA. The CDR3 length is 14 residues.

This clone was found a few times. The chain couples TRBV2 to TRBJ2-7; TRBD1 is a possible D gene (5 bases). V was trimmed by 6 bases and J by 6 bases, leaving 15 bases between them. The CDR3 is made up of 13 amino acids. Germline V gene sequence: CDR1 SNHLY, CDR2 FYNNEI. Here the CDR3 DNA reads TGTGCCAGCAGCCCTGGCAGGGCCACCGAGCAGTACTTC. Translated, it gives CASSPGRATEQYF. The whole variable domain, filled in from reference TRBV2 and TRBJ2-7, reads EPEVTQTPSHQVTQMGQEVILRCVPISNHLYFYWYRQILGQKVEFLVSFYNNEISEKSEIFDDQFSVERPDGSNFTLKIRSTKLEDSAMYFCASSPGRATEQYFGPGTRLTVT.

This clone showed up just once. This chain joins TRBV19 and TRBJ2-6, with TRBD1 matching 8 bases. CDR1 is LNHDA and CDR2 is SQIVND in the germline V gene (reference sequence). This CDR3 spans 17 amino acids. Losses at the gene ends were 5 bases for V and 4 bases for J; bases not matched to a gene: 10. CDR3 coding DNA: TGTGCCAGTAGTTTGGGGACAGGACTCTCCGGGGCCAACGTCCTGACTTTC. Translated: CASSLGTGLSGANVLTF.

The chain joins TRBV27 to TRBJ1-2; D is unclear. The CDR3 loop spans 14 amino acids. Germline V lookup: CDR1 MNHEY, CDR2 SMNVEV (reference sequence). V was cut by 9 bases and J by 6 bases, with 20 bases left in between. As DNA, the CDR3 is TGTGCCAGTGCCCCTTCTGGAACCAAAAATGGCTACACCTTC. This translates into CASAPSGTKNGYTF.

CDR3 DNA sequence: TGCAGCGTTATAGGGGGCACTGAAGCTTTCTTT. It is translated as CSVIGGTEAFF. The J gene is TRBJ1-1, the V gene TRBV29-1; TRBD1 is a possible D gene (6 bases). The CDR3 sequence is 11 residues long. V lost 5 bases and J lost 4, with 8 bases in between. In germline, CDR1 is SQVTM, CDR2 ANQGSEA.

This chain uses TRBV15 with TRBJ2-3, with D possibly matching TRBD2 (7 bases). The CDR3 contains 15 residues. Germline assignment: CDR1 LNHNV and CDR2 YYDKDF (reference sequence). With 1 base removed from V and 2 bases from J, the gap between germline ends came to 10 bases. The CDR3 sequence is CATSRAAGHTDTQYF. The CDR3 nucleotides read TGTGCCACCAGCAGAGCAGCGGGACACACAGATACGCAGTATTTT. Supplemented by reference TRBV15 and TRBJ2-3, the full variable domain reads DAMVIQNPRYQVTQFGKPVTLSCSQTLNHNVMYWYQQKSSQAPKLLFHYYDKDFNNEADTPDNFQSRRPNTSFCFLDIRSPGLGDTAMYLCATSRAAGHTDTQYFGPGTRLTVL.

J is TRBJ2-1 and V is TRBV10-2; 9 nucleotides match TRBD2. The CDR3 is made up of 14 amino acids. Trimming cost V 2 bases and J 8 bases; bases outside gene matches: 4. Germline values: CDR1 WSHSY, CDR2 SAAADI. The chain's CDR3 is CASSEASGIDEQFF. The CDR3 DNA is TGCGCCAGCAGTGAGGCTAGCGGGATCGATGAGCAGTTCTTC.

The chain joins TRBV2 to TRBJ1-4; D gene ambiguous. Germline CDR1 SNHLY, CDR2 FYNNEI. Trimming left V 5 bases short and J 0 bases short, with 10 bases between. The CDR3 runs 15 residues. CDR3 sequence: CASSWNGATNEKLFF. The CDR3 coding sequence is TGTGCCAGCAGTTGGAATGGGGCAACTAATGAAAAACTGTTTTTT. The full variable domain, completed using reference TRBV2 and TRBJ1-4, is EPEVTQTPSHQVTQMGQEVILRCVPISNHLYFYWYRQILGQKVEFLVSFYNNEISEKSEIFDDQFSVERPDGSNFTLKIRSTKLEDSAMYFCASSWNGATNEKLFFGSGTQLSVL.

A few counts support this clone. Here the CDR3 DNA reads TGTGCCAGCAGTACCATCAGCTCCTACGAGCAGTACTTC. Its translation is CASSTISSYEQYF. The J gene is TRBJ2-7, the V gene TRBV27, with D hard to call. The CDR3 covers 13 residues. Per the germline V gene, CDR1 is MNHEY and CDR2 is SMNVEV (reference sequence). V shed 5 bases and J shed 0 bases, with 8 bases lying between them.

This clone was seen a handful of times. The genes are TRBV7-8 and TRBJ2-7, with TRBD2 identical over 9 bases. Germline CDR1 is SGHVS and CDR2 is FQNEAQ. The CDR3 has 17 residues. V was pared by 3 bases and J by 0 bases, with 9 bases of the junction left unmatched. CDR3 coding DNA: TGTGCCAGCAGCTTCCCGGGGGGTAGCGGGAGCTCCTACGAGCAGTACTTC. Protein: CASSFPGGSGSSYEQYF.

The genes are TRBV29-1 and TRBJ2-7; perhaps D is TRBD1 or TRBD2 (5 bases each). Germline V gives CDR1 SQVTM, CDR2 ANQGSEA. The CDR3 covers 14 residues. V was cut by 5 bases and J by 5 bases, with 19 bases left in between. The CDR3 DNA follows: TGCAGCGTTACCGGGACCGGAGGAATAAACGAGCAGTACTTC. Encoded protein: CSVTGTGGINEQYF.

The rearrangement links TRBV29-1 to TRBJ2-7; D perhaps matches TRBD2 (5 bases). V lost 4 bases and J lost 1, with 14 bases in between. The CDR3 totals 14 residues. In germline, CDR1 is SQVTM, CDR2 ANQGSEA. CDR3: CSVVSAGSSYEQYF. CDR3 DNA sequence: TGCAGCGTTGTATCGGCGGGTTCTTCCTACGAGCAGTACTTC.

This clone showed up just a few times. The chain has TRBV9 and TRBJ2-5; 7 positions agree with TRBD2. The length of the CDR3 is 16 residues. V shed 3 bases and J 4 bases; nucleotides not matched to a gene: 12. CDR1 is SGDLS and CDR2 is YYNGEE in the germline V gene. CDR3 residues: CASSEGLAGARETQYF. Here the CDR3 DNA reads TGTGCCAGCAGCGAAGGGTTGGCGGGAGCCAGAGAGACCCAGTACTTC.

V is TRBV7-9 and J is TRBJ1-2; a possible D gene is TRBD1 (6 bases). CDR3 length: 15 residues. V shed 8 bases and J shed 4 bases, with 20 bases lying between them. The germline gives CDR1 SEHNR, CDR2 FQNEAQ (reference sequence). CDR3 protein: CASLSVPGDFYGYTF. CDR3 DNA sequence: TGTGCCAGCCTGTCGGTGCCAGGGGATTTCTATGGCTACACCTTC.